The 2 T cell receptor beta chains below were found in one sample sequenced in a study of blood T cell repertoires in COVID-19. Only in-frame clones appear in the TCRdb table, and some are missing; sequencing was by immunoSEQ multiplex PCR. Of 180,000 or so clones in the sample, about four fifths are singletons; the top ten hold 3.6%. Sequenced input: PBMCs or T cells enriched from blood (not recorded which). Receptors were obtained from a woman aged 45-60 years in a cohort exposed to, infected with or recovered from COVID-19 (not recorded which).

The chain joins TRBV5-4 to TRBJ2-7, with D maybe TRBD2 (6 bases). The CDR3 length is 17 residues. V shed 2 bases and J shed 2 bases, with 20 bases lying between them. Germline values: CDR1 SGHNT, CDR2 YYREEE (reference sequence). CDR3 coding DNA: TGTGCCAGCAGCTTTCCGGGGAGGCCAAGAGGAGCCTACGAGCAGTACTTC. This encodes CASSFPGRPRGAYEQYF.

The chain uses TRBV27 and TRBJ1-6; D not certain. With 3 bases removed from V and 7 bases from J, the gap between germline ends came to 4 bases. The CDR3 runs to 12 residues. Germline values: CDR1 MNHEY, CDR2 SMNVEV (reference sequence). The CDR3 coding sequence is TGTGCCAGCAGTTTTCTGAATTCACCCCTCCACTTT. This translates into CASSFLNSPLHF.